This entry lists 26 T cell receptor delta chains sequenced from one sample in a study of γδ T cells in repeated Plasmodium falciparum infection. Bulk repertoires came from Vgamma9/Vdelta2+ or Vdelta2-negative gammadelta T cells flow-sorted from PBMC. TCRdb re-processed the multiplex PCR reads via CATT. The sample includes tens of thousands of delta-chain clones, approximately 0.92% seen only once; the top ten take 9.6%. Sequenced material: gamma-delta T cells from blood. Source of these receptors: a pool of human donors (malaria-infected and uninfected, not separated).

This clone has a handful of counts. A single base is all that separates this from a far larger clone, so a read error is likely. Distinct nucleotide sequences in the sample also encode this CDR3. The rearrangement joins TRDV1 to TRDJ1; D is possibly TRDD3 (6 bases). Here the J gene was assigned by germline matching of the DNA, as TCRdb has none. The germline gives CDR1 TSWWSYY, CDR2 QGS. The CDR3 runs to 10 residues. The CDR3 sequence: CALGGTKLIF. The CDR3 DNA sequence: TGCGCTCTTGGGGGCACGAAACTCATCTTT.

This clone was detected only a few times. The protein recorded in TCRdb matches a much larger clone and deviates from this DNA's translation at residue 6, suggesting a read error; the protein here is obtained by translating the DNA. The gene calls are TRDV2 and TRDJ1, with 12 bases fitting TRDD3. In the absence of a J gene in TCRdb, the DNA was matched to germline to assign it here. The CDR3 length is 19 residues. V gave up 0 bases and J gave up 0 bases; unmatched junction bases: 10. Per germline, CDR1 GEAIGNYY and CDR2 EKD. CDR3 sequence: CACDTEIWGIRGYTDKLIF. The CDR3 DNA reads as TGTGCCTGTGACACCGAGATCTGGGGGATACGCGGGTACACCGATAAACTCATCTTT.

On this clone itself: The protein TCRdb gives is from a much larger clone and does not agree with this DNA's translation at residue 8, likely a read error; the protein shown here comes from the DNA. The chain couples TRDV1 to TRDJ1; no firm D call. Since TCRdb gives no J gene, matching the DNA to germline was used here to assign it. Germline CDR1 reads TSWWSYY; CDR2 reads QGS. V was pared by 3 bases and J by 3 bases, with 11 bases between. CDR3 size: 14 residues. The CDR3 DNA reads as TGTGCTCTTGGGGATTTAACCGGTGCCGATAAACTCATCTTT. It yields the protein CALGDLTGADKLIF.

With respect to this clone: The TCRdb protein, from a much larger clone, departs from this DNA's translation at residue 5, likely by read error; the protein shown derives from the DNA. The chain couples TRDV1 to TRDJ1; 10 bases are shared with TRDD3. TCRdb leaves out the J gene; it was filled in here by matching the DNA to germline. Germline CDR1 is TSWWSYY and CDR2 is QGS. The ends lost 4 bases at V and 0 bases at J; junction bases unmatched: 23. The CDR3 has 22 residues. The chain's CDR3 is CALGGPGLPRYWGIAYTDKLIF. The CDR3 nucleotides read TGTGCTCTTGGGGGACCTGGCCTTCCTAGGTACTGGGGGATTGCCTACACCGATAAACTCATCTTT.

A word on this clone: With only one base between it and a far larger clone, this is likely a read error. Other nucleotide sequences from this sample produce the same CDR3. The chain links TRDV2 to TRDJ1; D unresolved. TCRdb leaves out the J gene; it was filled in here by matching the DNA to germline. The germline gives CDR1 GEAIGNYY, CDR2 EKD. Trimming pared 0 bases from V and 2 bases from J, leaving 15 bases between. The CDR3 runs to 16 residues. The DNA of the CDR3 is TGTGCCTGTGACACCATTCAAGGTTTAGGGACCGATAAACTCATCTTT. Protein: CACDTIQGLGTDKLIF.

This clone was seen ten or more times. The protein held in TCRdb is that of a much larger clone and does not match this DNA's translation at residue 11, likely because of a read error; the protein shown is translated from the DNA. Other nucleotide sequences in the sample specify the same CDR3. The genes are TRDV1 and TRDJ1; D gene uncertain. CDR1 and CDR2 (germline): TSWWSYY, QGS. Trimming took 5 bases from V and 4 from J, leaving 20 bases between them. CDR3 length: 16 residues. CDR3 nucleotide sequence: TGTGCTCTTGGGACCATGCTGGCCTATCGTGTCGATAAACTCATCTTT. Translated, it gives CALGTMLAYRVDKLIF.

With respect to this clone: A single base is all that separates this from a far larger clone, so a read error is likely. In the same sample, other DNA sequences code for this CDR3. The rearrangement joins TRDV1 to TRDJ1, with TRDD3 matching over 7 bases. The germline gives CDR1 TSWWSYY, CDR2 QGS. The CDR3 has 24 amino acids. The CDR3 is CALGEGEGTVIPVLGIACTDKLIF. For the CDR3, the DNA is TGTGCACTTGGGGAAGGGGAAGGAACGGTCATTCCAGTACTGGGGATTGCCTGCACCGATAAACTCATCTTT.

This clone was counted a few times. The TCRdb record carries a much larger clone's protein, which differs from this DNA's translation at residue 11; a read error is the likely cause, and the protein listed here is the DNA translation. V gene TRDV1 combines with J gene TRDJ1, with D perhaps assigned TRDD2 or TRDD3 (8 bases each). Since TCRdb gives no J gene, matching the DNA to germline was used here to assign it. CDR3 size: 25 residues. The V end lost 2 bases, the J end lost 1 base, and 41 bases lay between the germline ends. Germline-derived CDR1 and CDR2 are TSWWSYY and QGS. The CDR3 region is CALGEGDFLRGPWGKSTRGTDKLIF. Written as DNA, the CDR3 is TGTGCTCTTGGGGAAGGGGACTTCCTACGTGGCCCCTGGGGGAAGTCGACCCGAGGCACCGATAAACTCATCTTT.

About this clone itself: TCRdb's protein, taken from a much larger clone, differs from this DNA's translation at residue 14, likely owing to a read error; the protein displayed comes from the DNA. The rearrangement joins TRDV1 to TRDJ1; 13 bases are a match to TRDD3. The J gene is absent in TCRdb and was assigned here via DNA matching to germline. Germline CDR1 and CDR2: TSWWSYY and QGS. There are 25 residues in the CDR3. V lost 0 bases, J lost 2 bases, and 27 bases stayed unmatched. The CDR3 spells CALGELWSSYVGQVYWGIRTDKLIF. CDR3 bases: TGTGCTCTTGGGGAACTTTGGTCTTCCTACGTAGGGCAGGTGTACTGGGGGATACGGACCGATAAACTCATCTTT.

Concerning this clone: Since a far larger clone is one base different, this is likely a read error. The same CDR3 also results from other DNA sequences found in this sample. The chain links TRDV1 to TRDJ1, with TRDD3 matching 7 bases. Since TCRdb gives no J gene, matching the DNA to germline was used here to assign it. V shed 2 bases and J 3 bases; nucleotides not matched to a gene: 6. CDR1 and CDR2 (germline): TSWWSYY, QGS. The CDR3 is 15 amino acids. The CDR3 DNA sequence: TGTGCTCTTGGGGAATATTCAGGGATACCCGATAAACTCATCTTT. This sequence encodes CALGEYSGIPDKLIF.

This clone was recorded at least ten times. Given a far larger clone just one base away, this is likely a sequencing read error. The same CDR3 also results from other DNA sequences found in this sample. The chain combines TRDV2 with TRDJ1; 10 bases match TRDD3. V gave up 5 bases and J gave up 5 bases; unmatched junction bases: 13. CDR1 is GEAIGNYY and CDR2 is EKD in the germline V gene. The CDR3 is made up of 16 amino acids. The CDR3 here is CACVNLGDMATDKLIF. DNA for the CDR3: TGTGCCTGTGTCAACCTGGGGGATATGGCGACTGATAAACTCATCTTT.

As concerns this clone: A read error is the likely source, as a far larger clone sits one nucleotide away. Other DNA sequences of this sample code for an identical CDR3. The chain recombines TRDV1 with TRDJ1; D perhaps matches TRDD3 (7 bases). Here the J gene was assigned by germline matching of the DNA, as TCRdb has none. This CDR3 contains 21 residues. Germline loops: CDR1 TSWWSYY, CDR2 QGS. The CDR3 protein is CALGELAPRPSVWGSLFQLIF. The CDR3 coding sequence is TGCGCTCTTGGGGAACTAGCCCCTCGGCCTTCCGTCTGGGGGTCCCTGTTCCAACTCATCTTT.

On this clone itself: For this DNA, TCRdb reports the protein of a much larger clone, which diverges at residue 16, most likely from a read error; the protein presented here is translated directly from the DNA. The genes are TRDV2 and TRDJ1, with D possibly TRDD3 on 6 matching bases. The J gene, absent from TCRdb, was called here by matching the DNA to germline. Germline CDR1 reads GEAIGNYY; CDR2 reads EKD. V was trimmed by 4 bases and J by 7 bases, leaving 36 bases between them. This CDR3 region has 20 residues. This CDR3 reads CACDTQLRLFKGMGVSKLIF. CDR3 nucleotide sequence: TGTGCCTGTGATACGCAGCTCCGCCTATTCAAGGGGATGGGGGTAAGTAAACTCATCTTT.

Comment on this clone: For this DNA, TCRdb reports the protein of a much larger clone, which diverges at residue 19, most likely from a read error; the protein presented here is translated directly from the DNA. The V gene is TRDV1; the J gene was not called; whether TRDD3, the table's D call, matches the DNA was not checked. This CDR3 region has 21 residues. Germline CDR1 and CDR2: TSWWSYY and QGS. The CDR3 DNA reads as TGTGCTCTTGGGGAAGTGGCCCTTCCTAGAGGCTGGGGGATACAGACCGATAAACCCATCTTT. The encoded protein is CALGEVALPRGWGIQTDKPIF.

This clone has ten or more counts. This sequence is one base from a far larger clone and is likely a read error. Other DNA sequences from this sample encode an identical CDR3 as well. This CDR3 is CALRRLIWGIQGGQYTDKLIF. CDR3 in DNA: TGTGCTCTCCGCCGCCTAATCTGGGGGATACAGGGAGGCCAGTACACCGATAAACTCATCTTT. The genes are TRDV1 and TRDJ1; 11 positions agree with TRDD3. CDR1 is TSWWSYY and CDR2 is QGS in the germline V gene. The CDR3 length is 21 residues. The ends lost 9 bases at V and 0 bases at J; junction bases unmatched: 24.

There are many counts of this clone. The TCRdb protein comes from a much larger clone and disagrees with this DNA's translation at residue 8, likely due to a read error; the protein given here is derived from the DNA. This chain links TRDV2 with TRDJ1; maybe TRDD3 (5 bases). TCRdb gives no J gene; it was assigned here by matching the DNA to germline. Germline V CDR1 and CDR2: GEAIGNYY, EKD. CDR3 length: 15 residues. V lost 0 bases and J 2 bases, leaving 12 bases between the germline ends. For the CDR3, the DNA is TGTGCCTGTGACACCGGTGGGGTGGGTACCGATAAACTCATCTTT. Its translation: CACDTGGVGTDKLIF.

Worth noting for this clone: This likely stems from a read error, as it lies one base from a far larger clone. The same CDR3 arises from other DNA sequences in this sample as well. The CDR3 nucleotides are TGCGCCTGTGACACGGTACTGGGGGAACGCTATAAACTCATCTTT. It codes for CACDTVLGERYKLIF. This chain uses TRDV2 with TRDJ1; TRDD3 aligns across 9 bases. Germline matching of the DNA provided the J gene here, since TCRdb leaves it blank. The CDR3 is 15 amino acids. The germline V gene has CDR1 GEAIGNYY and CDR2 EKD.

Remarks on this clone: The protein TCRdb gives is from a much larger clone and does not agree with this DNA's translation at residue 3, likely a read error; the protein shown here comes from the DNA. V is TRDV1 and J is TRDJ1, with a weak D call TRDD3 (6 bases). TCRdb is silent on the J gene; assignment here came from matching the DNA to germline. Per germline, CDR1 TSWWSYY and CDR2 QGS. The CDR3 totals 19 residues. The CDR3 sequence: CAPGELYLNWWGYTDKLIF. The CDR3 bases are TGTGCTCCTGGGGAACTCTACCTCAACTGGTGGGGGTACACCGATAAACTCATCTTT.

This clone was counted a few times. TCRdb attributes to this sequence the protein of a much larger clone, which differs from the DNA translation at residue 24; a read error is likely, and the protein displayed is translated from the DNA. No J gene was assigned, while the V gene was called as TRDV2; the table's TRDD3 call for D was not verified on the DNA. Per the germline V gene, CDR1 is GEAIGNYY and CDR2 is EKD. This CDR3 spans 26 amino acids. CDR3 nucleotide sequence: TGTGCCTGTGACACGAAAGGGCCGGACCGAATATCGGGGATACGCGCGTTTTGTACCCAGCATGGACAGATATTTTTC. Translation: CACDTKGPDRISGIRAFCTQHGQIFF.

The sample holds a few counts of this clone. A far larger clone differs by one base, so this is likely a read error. The sample has other DNA sequences that encode this CDR3 too. No call exists for the J gene, whereas the V gene is TRDV1; no check of the table's D call, TRDD3, against the DNA was made. Germline values: CDR1 TSWWSYY, CDR2 QGS. The CDR3 loop spans 16 amino acids. CDR3 protein: CALGEISIRRPDKLIF. CDR3 in DNA: TGTGCTCTTGGGGAAATTTCGATACGACGACCCGATAAGCTCATCTTT.

On this clone itself: A far larger clone is off by one base, so a read error is likely. Other nucleotide sequences from this sample produce the same CDR3. The chain carries TRDV1 and TRDJ1, with TRDD3 matching over 10 bases. From germline, CDR1 is TSWWSYY and CDR2 QGS. CDR3 size: 20 residues. Trimming at V came to 7 bases and at J to 2 bases, leaving 22 bases not matched to a gene. This CDR3 reads CALVPSSNGDWGIWTDKLIF. CDR3 DNA: TGTGCTCTTGTTCCCTCTTCCAACGGCGACTGGGGGATCTGGACCGATAAACTCATCTTT.

This clone was counted between two and nine times. TCRdb assigns this DNA the protein of a much larger clone, which departs from its translation at residue 9; this likely reflects a read error, and the protein shown comes from translating the DNA. V usage is TRDV1 and J usage is TRDJ1; a weak D match, TRDD3 (5 bases). The J gene is absent in TCRdb and was assigned here via DNA matching to germline. This CDR3 is 16 amino acids long. Germline V gives CDR1 TSWWSYY, CDR2 QGS. The V gene lost 0 bases and the J gene lost 8 bases, with 19 bases spanning the gap. CDR3 sequence (DNA): TGTGCTCTTGGGGAACTACGGGTCGGGGAAGAGGACAAACTCATCTTT. Translation gives CALGELRVGEEDKLIF.

Worth noting for this clone: The TCRdb protein, from a much larger clone, departs from this DNA's translation at residue 18, likely by read error; the protein shown derives from the DNA. The V and J genes are TRDV2 and TRDJ1; D is perhaps TRDD3 (6 bases). Matching the DNA to germline supplied the J gene, which TCRdb does not give. The CDR3 runs 22 residues. Germline V CDR1 and CDR2: GEAIGNYY, EKD. This CDR3 reads CACDPILAGDPSRVFDTGKLIF. The CDR3 DNA follows: TGTGCCTGTGACCCCATTTTGGCTGGGGACCCTAGTAGGGTCTTCGACACCGGTAAACTCATCTTT.

This clone was found many times. The protein given by TCRdb reflects a much larger clone and differs at residue 2 from this DNA's translation, likely from a read error; the protein shown is the DNA's translation. The rearrangement joins TRAV38-2/DV8 to TRDJ1; maybe TRDD3 (9 bases). Germline CDR1 is TSESDYY and CDR2 is QEAYKQQN. This CDR3 comprises 23 residues. The CDR3 here is CSYRSKISFLDPTGGHGTDKLIF. For the CDR3, the DNA is TGTTCTTATAGGAGTAAGATTTCCTTCCTAGACCCTACTGGGGGACACGGGACCGATAAACTCATCTTT.

Points on this clone: It is likely a read error: a sequence one base away is far more abundant. Additional DNA sequences in this sample encode the identical CDR3. The V segment is TRDV2, and no J call was made; the table's D gene call, TRDD3, was not cross checked with the DNA. Germline V gene data show CDR1 as GEAIGNYY and CDR2 as EKD. The length of the CDR3 is 18 residues. CDR3: CACDTRPDLGGYTDKLIF. Here the CDR3 DNA reads TGTGCCTGTGACACTCGTCCGGATCTGGGGGGCTACACCGATAAACTCATCTTC.

This clone came up a few times. TCRdb shows a much larger clone's protein in place of this DNA's translation, and the two differ at residue 6, likely through a read error; the protein shown is translated from the DNA. The chain combines TRDV1 with TRDJ1; 9 bases fit TRDD3. Because TCRdb records no J gene, it was assigned here through a match of the DNA to germline. CDR1 and CDR2 from the germline V gene are TSWWSYY and QGS. The CDR3 runs to 21 residues. Trimming removed 4 bases from V and 7 bases from J; junction bases left unmatched: 28. CDR3 protein: CALGGRSYPSVILGDRLKLIF. CDR3 coding DNA: TGTGCTCTTGGGGGCCGTTCCTACCCGTCCGTGATACTGGGGGACCGGCTTAAACTCATCTTT.